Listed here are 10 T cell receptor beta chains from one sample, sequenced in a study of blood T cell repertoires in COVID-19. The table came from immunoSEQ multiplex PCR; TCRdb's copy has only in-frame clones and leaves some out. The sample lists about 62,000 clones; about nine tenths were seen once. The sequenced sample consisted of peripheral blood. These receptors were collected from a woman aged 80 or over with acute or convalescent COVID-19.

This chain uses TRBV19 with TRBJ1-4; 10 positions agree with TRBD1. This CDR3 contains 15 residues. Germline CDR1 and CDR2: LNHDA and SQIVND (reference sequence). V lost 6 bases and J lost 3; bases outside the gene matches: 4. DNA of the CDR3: TGTGCCAGTAGGGACAGGGGGATTTCTAATGAAAAACTGTTTTTT. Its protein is CASRDRGISNEKLFF.

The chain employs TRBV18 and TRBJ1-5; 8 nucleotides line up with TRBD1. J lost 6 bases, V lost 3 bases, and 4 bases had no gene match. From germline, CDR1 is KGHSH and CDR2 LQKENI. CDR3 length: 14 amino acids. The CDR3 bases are TGTGCCAGCTCACCCCAGGGGGCCGGTCAGCCCCAGCATTTT. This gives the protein CASSPQGAGQPQHF.

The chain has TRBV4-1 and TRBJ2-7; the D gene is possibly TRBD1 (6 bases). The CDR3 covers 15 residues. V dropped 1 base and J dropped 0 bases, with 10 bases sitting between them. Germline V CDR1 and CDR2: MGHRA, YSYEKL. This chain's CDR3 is CASSQVRGSSYEQYF. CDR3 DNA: TGCGCCAGCAGCCAAGTAAGGGGGAGCTCCTACGAGCAGTACTTC.

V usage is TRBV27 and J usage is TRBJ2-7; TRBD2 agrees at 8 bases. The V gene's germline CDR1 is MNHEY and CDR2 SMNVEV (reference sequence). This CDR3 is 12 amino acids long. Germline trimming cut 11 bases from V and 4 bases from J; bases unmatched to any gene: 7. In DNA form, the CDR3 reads TGTGCCTCCGGGAGGGGGTCGTACGAGCAGTACTTC. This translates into CASGRGSYEQYF.

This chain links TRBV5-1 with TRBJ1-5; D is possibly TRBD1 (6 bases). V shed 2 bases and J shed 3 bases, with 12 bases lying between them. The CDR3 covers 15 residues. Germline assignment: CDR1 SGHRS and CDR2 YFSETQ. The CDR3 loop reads CASSLGTTLNQPQHF. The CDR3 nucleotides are TGCGCCAGCAGCTTAGGGACAACTCTCAATCAGCCCCAGCATTTT.

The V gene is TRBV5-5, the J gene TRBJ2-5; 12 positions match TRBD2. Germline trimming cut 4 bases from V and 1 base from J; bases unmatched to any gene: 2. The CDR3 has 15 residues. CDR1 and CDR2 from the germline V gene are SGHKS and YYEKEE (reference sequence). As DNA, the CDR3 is TGTGCCAGCAGCAGGACTAGCGGGATCCAAGAGACCCAGTACTTC. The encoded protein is CASSRTSGIQETQYF.

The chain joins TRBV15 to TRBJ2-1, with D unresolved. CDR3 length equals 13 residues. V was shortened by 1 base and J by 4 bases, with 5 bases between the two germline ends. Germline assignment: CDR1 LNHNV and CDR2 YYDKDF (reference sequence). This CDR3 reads CATSRVTYNEQFF. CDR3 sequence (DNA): TGTGCCACCAGCAGAGTGACATACAATGAGCAGTTCTTC.

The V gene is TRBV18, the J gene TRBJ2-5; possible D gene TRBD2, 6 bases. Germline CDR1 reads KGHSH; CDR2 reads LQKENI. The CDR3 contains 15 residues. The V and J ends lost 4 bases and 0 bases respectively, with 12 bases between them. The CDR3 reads CASSRLVVNQETQYF. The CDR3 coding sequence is TGTGCCAGCTCACGACTAGTCGTAAACCAAGAGACCCAGTACTTC. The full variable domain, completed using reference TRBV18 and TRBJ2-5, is NAGVMQNPRHLVRRRGQEARLRCSPMKGHSHVYWYRQLPEEGLKFMVYLQKENIIDESGMPKERFSAEFPKEGPSILRIQQVVRGDSAAYFCASSRLVVNQETQYFGPGTRLLVL.

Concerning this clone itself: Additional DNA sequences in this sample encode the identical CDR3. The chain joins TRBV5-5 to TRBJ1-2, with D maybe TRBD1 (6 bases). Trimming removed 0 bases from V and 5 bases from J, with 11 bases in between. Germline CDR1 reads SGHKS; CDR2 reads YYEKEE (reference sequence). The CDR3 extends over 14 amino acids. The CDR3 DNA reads TGTGCCAGCAGCTTGGAAGGCCAGGGGTATGGCTACACCTTC. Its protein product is CASSLEGQGYGYTF.

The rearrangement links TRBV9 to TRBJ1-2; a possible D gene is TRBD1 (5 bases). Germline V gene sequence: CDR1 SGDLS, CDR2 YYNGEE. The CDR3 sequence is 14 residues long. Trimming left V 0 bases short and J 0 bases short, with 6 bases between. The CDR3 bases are TGTGCCAGCAGCGTAGCGGACACTAACTATGGCTACACCTTC. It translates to CASSVADTNYGYTF.